This entry concerns a single TCR beta chain. Germline loops: CDR1 SGHNT, CDR2 YYREEE (reference sequence). This CDR3 comprises 16 residues. With V trimmed by 4 bases and J by 1 base, 10 bases remained unmatched. The data stem from a study of lymphopenia after photon versus proton radiotherapy. Some clones are missing from TCRdb's copy, which holds only in-frame ones; the method was immunoSEQ multiplex PCR. The sample comprises 30,000 to 40,000 clones, nearly 85% of which are singletons, and around 15% rests with the top ten. The chain recombines TRBV5-4 with TRBJ2-5; TRBD1 agrees at 7 bases. The sequence derives from a woman between 70 and 85 years old with pancreatic cancer. Sequenced here: peripheral blood, sampled from a patient treated with proton-based radiotherapy. CDR3 residues: CASSPVNRGGQETQYF. DNA of the CDR3: TGTGCCAGCAGCCCCGTAAACAGGGGTGGCCAAGAGACCCAGTACTTC.